The T cell receptor beta chain described here comes from a study of regulatory T cells in long-lasting Graves disease. Time point defined: newly diagnosed GD, antithyroid drugs for less than 3 months. Making the TCR library involved RNA that had been extracted from PBMCs. All patients originated from an endocrinology department located in Xi'an, China. Peripheral blood, 7 to 9.5 milliliters of it, was drawn into EDTA tubes. Study-level points and caveats: For persistent Graves' patients, TCR diversity was lower than for newly diagnosed ones.

Germline loops: CDR1 LNHNV, CDR2 YYDKDF (reference sequence). The CDR3 length is 16 residues. With 3 bases removed from V and 2 bases from J, the gap between germline ends came to 14 bases. This clonotype was recorded many times. Its antigen is unknown. Libraries of TCR beta came from iRepertoire HTBI primers plus Arm-PCR of CDR3 regions. From the multiplex PCR reads, TCRdb called clonotypes with MiXCR, one entry per CDR3 protein. The sample has fewer than 350,000 distinct CDR3 sequences, about a sixth seen once. The rearrangement links TRBV15 to TRBJ1-5; no clear D gene. This clonotype was sampled from a female donor with Graves disease. The material was peripheral blood mononuclear cells (PBMCs), obtained at new diagnosis, from a patient treated with antithyroid drugs. DNA of the CDR3: TGTGCCACCAGCAGGGCCTCGACGCGGGGCAATCAGCCCCAGCATTTT. This translates into CATSRASTRGNQPQHF.